This entry is about one TCR beta chain. Its specificity is unknown. TRB cDNA was prepared as libraries by UMI-labeled 5' RACE. With the 5' RACE reads reprocessed, TCRdb shows one record per CDR3 protein and no DNA. Its table lists 100,000 to 150,000 distinct CDR3 sequences. The data stem from a study of CXCR3-negative and CXCR3-positive naive CD8 T cells. Points from the study as a whole: It was found that naive subsets had comparable surface CD5, and TCR strength was inferred from TRB CDR3 properties. The study found more hydrophobic TRB CDR3s in CXCR3-positive naive cells than in CXCR3-negative naive cells.

Germline values: CDR1 MNHEY, CDR2 SVGAGI. The CDR3 runs to 15 residues. This TCR was sampled from a human donor in good health. Some clones in this sample may be carry-over from other donors' samples. Sequencing was done on a sample of naive CXCR3- CD8+ T cells from blood. Subset defined: CD45RO-CCR7+CD27+CD95- naive CD8+ T cells lacking CXCR3 (TNR3-). The V and J genes are TRBV6-5 and TRBJ2-1; TCRdb picks TRBD2, but there is no DNA to check that call. CDR3 in amino acids: CASRPPGLGYNEQFF.